One sample yielded the 32 T cell receptor beta chains listed below, sequenced in a study of T cells expressing NK-cell markers. TCRdb reanalyzed the 5' RACE reads and collapses them to one entry per CDR3 protein, without DNA. Found here are hundreds of thousands of distinct CDR3 sequences; the top ten clones hold around 5.3%. The sample consisted of blood T cells: a sorted CD56 or NKG2C T cell subset, CD4+ or CD8+ T cells, or bulk PBMC T cells (not recorded which). These receptor sequences come from a man aged 18 to 69 in good health.

The CDR3 reads CSARDHTSGALGETQYF. The V gene is TRBV20-1, the J gene TRBJ2-5; TCRdb reports TRBD2, a call that lacks DNA to check it against. CDR3 length equals 17 residues. CDR1 and CDR2 from the germline V gene are DFQATT and SNEGSKA (reference sequence).

This chain links TRBV2 with TRBJ1-2; TCRdb outputs TRBD1, but without DNA this stays unchecked. The V gene's germline CDR1 is SNHLY and CDR2 FYNNEI. The CDR3 has 14 residues. CDR3 region: CASSAGTGDYGYTF.

J is TRBJ2-1 and V is TRBV5-1; the TCRdb D gene call, TRBD2, has no DNA to confirm it. CDR1 is SGHRS, CDR2 YFSETQ, per germline. The CDR3 sequence is 15 residues long. CDR3 region: CASSPPEAGANEQFF.

The rearrangement uses TRBV3-1 and TRBJ1-2; TCRdb returns TRBD1, unconfirmable since there is no DNA. The CDR3 totals 13 residues. CDR1 is LGHDT and CDR2 is YNNKEL in the germline V gene (reference sequence). CDR3 region: CASSPRVGYGYTF. The entire variable domain, with the rest obtained from reference TRBV3-1 and TRBJ1-2, is as follows: DTAVSQTPKYLVTQMGNDKSIKCEQNLGHDTMYWYKQDSKKFLKIMFSYNNKELIINETVPNRFSPKSPDKAHLNLHINSLELGDSAVYFCASSPRVGYGYTFGSGTRLTVV.

V gene TRBV10-2 combines with J gene TRBJ2-1; without DNA, the TCRdb call of TRBD1 cannot be checked. CDR3 length: 15 residues. Germline CDR1 is WSHSY and CDR2 is SAAADI. This CDR3 reads CASSEFGQGYNEQFF.

The chain is built from TRBV7-2 and TRBJ2-7; there is no DNA to check the TCRdb D call of TRBD1. The CDR3 has 14 residues. Germline lookup yields CDR1 SGHTA and CDR2 FQGNSA. The CDR3 is CASSSRDPAGEQYF.

The gene calls are TRBV9 and TRBJ1-6; without DNA, the TCRdb call of TRBD1 cannot be checked. The V gene's germline CDR1 is SGDLS and CDR2 YYNGEE. This CDR3 region has 15 residues. The CDR3 sequence is CASRPGQTNNSPLHF.

The chain's CDR3 is CASSPAATADTQYF. The chain is built from TRBV7-9 and TRBJ2-3; TCRdb gives TRBD2 as the D gene, but with no DNA this cannot be confirmed. The CDR3 spans 14 residues. CDR1 is SEHNR and CDR2 is FQNEAQ in the germline V gene (reference sequence).

The chain is built from TRBV5-4 and TRBJ2-7; the D call from TCRdb, TRBD2, cannot be confirmed without DNA. CDR3 length: 14 residues. Germline CDR1 SGHNT, CDR2 YYREEE (reference sequence). CDR3 region: CASSWGSGTYEQYF.

The gene calls are TRBV6-6 and TRBJ1-6. Germline loops: CDR1 MNHNY, CDR2 SVGAGI (reference sequence). The CDR3 runs to 12 residues. The chain's CDR3 is CASSYTNSPLHF.

CDR3: CSAPGGVGAGEQFF. The chain recombines TRBV29-1 with TRBJ2-1; TCRdb lists TRBD2, though no DNA is available to test this call. Germline CDR1 is SQVTM and CDR2 is ANQGSEA. The CDR3 extends over 14 amino acids.

This chain connects TRBV3-1 to TRBJ1-1. The CDR3 covers 11 residues. Germline V CDR1 and CDR2: LGHDT, YNNKEL (reference sequence). The CDR3 protein is CASSRGTEAFF.

The chain is built from TRBV6-2 or TRBV6-3 and TRBJ2-3. This CDR3 spans 14 amino acids. The V gene's germline CDR1 is MNHEY and CDR2 SVGEGT. The CDR3 region is CASSYLLLGDTQYF.

The rearrangement uses TRBV12-3 or TRBV12-4 and TRBJ1-6. This CDR3 comprises 15 residues. The CDR3 here is CASSLGRPANSPLHF.

V usage is TRBV2 and J usage is TRBJ1-2; no DNA is available, so the TRBD1 call from TCRdb remains unchecked. Germline V lookup: CDR1 SNHLY, CDR2 FYNNEI. This CDR3 spans 14 amino acids. The CDR3: CASSEARDRYGYTF. Filled out from reference TRBV2 and TRBJ1-2, the complete variable domain reads EPEVTQTPSHQVTQMGQEVILRCVPISNHLYFYWYRQILGQKVEFLVSFYNNEISEKSEIFDDQFSVERPDGSNFTLKIRSTKLEDSAMYFCASSEARDRYGYTFGSGTRLTVV.

The chain recombines TRBV7-9 with TRBJ2-3; without DNA, the TCRdb call of TRBD2 cannot be checked. In germline, CDR1 is SEHNR, CDR2 FQNEAQ (reference sequence). The CDR3 sequence is 15 residues long. This CDR3 reads CASSSGTRFSDTQYF.

V gene TRBV20-1 combines with J gene TRBJ2-1; TCRdb indicates TRBD1, and absent DNA this call remains unverified. The CDR3 extends over 14 amino acids. Germline V gene data show CDR1 as DFQATT and CDR2 as SNEGSKA (reference sequence). The CDR3 loop reads CSAPPELKGNEQFF.

V gene TRBV12-3 or TRBV12-4 combines with J gene TRBJ2-5; TCRdb gives TRBD1 as the D gene, but with no DNA this cannot be confirmed. The CDR3 is 15 amino acids. The CDR3: CASTLTGVNQETQYF.

The V and J genes are TRBV4-2 and TRBJ2-2; TCRdb names TRBD2, which stays unverified in the absence of DNA. CDR3 length equals 16 residues. Looked up from germline, CDR1 is LGHNA and CDR2 is YNFKEQ. The CDR3 here is CASSQETSGATGELFF.

The CDR3 sequence is CASSSPTSETQYF. The chain combines TRBV5-5 with TRBJ2-5; TCRdb's D call of TRBD2 is untestable without DNA. The CDR3 is 13 residues long. The germline CDR1 and CDR2 sequences are SGHKS and YYEKEE (reference sequence).

This sequence joins TRBV11-2 and TRBJ2-7; TCRdb reports TRBD2, a call that lacks DNA to check it against. The germline V gene has CDR1 SGHAT and CDR2 FQNNGV. The CDR3 consists of 18 residues. CDR3 residues: CASSLYRQSPYAAYEQYF.

The chain couples TRBV18 to TRBJ1-3. The CDR3 sequence is 14 residues long. Germline loops: CDR1 KGHSH, CDR2 LQKENI. The CDR3 here is CASSHVGGSDTIYF.

The V and J genes are TRBV29-1 and TRBJ2-7; TCRdb outputs TRBD1, but without DNA this stays unchecked. CDR1 and CDR2 from the germline V gene are SQVTM and ANQGSEA. The CDR3 has 15 amino acids. The CDR3 is CSARKGGSDSYEQYF.

The rearrangement uses TRBV2 and TRBJ1-1; TCRdb's D call of TRBD1 is untestable without DNA. The germline gives CDR1 SNHLY, CDR2 FYNNEI. CDR3 length: 13 residues. This chain's CDR3 is CASTDSVNTEAFF.

V and J are TRBV21-1 and TRBJ2-7. TRBV21-1 is reported as a pseudogene. This CDR3 has 15 residues. The CDR3 loop reads CASSKSWGSSYEQYF.

The V and J genes are TRBV3-1 and TRBJ2-5; the TCRdb call, TRBD2, lacks DNA for checking. The germline V gene encodes CDR1 LGHDT and CDR2 YNNKEL (reference sequence). The CDR3 has 17 residues. CDR3 protein: CASSQGISGPPQETQYF.

The V gene is TRBV11-3, the J gene TRBJ2-1; the TRBD2 assignment by TCRdb is unverifiable without DNA. This CDR3 is 17 amino acids long. Germline assignment: CDR1 SGHNT and CDR2 YENEEA. The CDR3 loop is CASSRTSGGQSYNEQFF. The full variable domain, in which reference TRBV11-3 and TRBJ2-1 provide the parts outside the CDR3, is EAGVVQSPRYKIIEKKQPVAFWCNPISGHNTLYWYLQNLGQGPELLIRYENEEAVDDSQLPKDRFSAERLKGVDSTLKIQPAELGDSAVYLCASSRTSGGQSYNEQFFGPGTRLTVL.

J is TRBJ1-2 and V is TRBV30; TCRdb designates TRBD1, a call that cannot be tested without DNA. This CDR3 region has 14 residues. Germline CDR1 is GTSNPN and CDR2 is SVGIG (reference sequence). CDR3 amino acids: CAWIPLQGAYGYTF.

This sequence joins TRBV2 and TRBJ1-2; the D call from TCRdb, TRBD1, cannot be confirmed without DNA. This CDR3 spans 13 amino acids. CDR1 is SNHLY, CDR2 FYNNEI, per germline. CDR3 in amino acids: CASPGQDIYGYTF.

This chain joins TRBV28 and TRBJ1-4; TCRdb calls TRBD1, which cannot be checked without DNA. The CDR3 runs to 13 residues. Germline-derived CDR1 and CDR2 are MDHEN and SYDVKM. CDR3: CASTSGAGEKLFF.

This chain joins TRBV7-7 and TRBJ2-5; TCRdb selects TRBD1, and the lack of DNA leaves this call unchecked. CDR1 SSHAT and CDR2 FNYEAQ come from the germline V gene (reference sequence). The CDR3 loop spans 13 amino acids. The chain's CDR3 is CASSRDREATQYF.

The V and J genes are TRBV20-1 and TRBJ2-5. Germline CDR1 reads DFQATT; CDR2 reads SNEGSKA (reference sequence). The CDR3 has 15 residues. The CDR3 region is CSARESRDVQETQYF.